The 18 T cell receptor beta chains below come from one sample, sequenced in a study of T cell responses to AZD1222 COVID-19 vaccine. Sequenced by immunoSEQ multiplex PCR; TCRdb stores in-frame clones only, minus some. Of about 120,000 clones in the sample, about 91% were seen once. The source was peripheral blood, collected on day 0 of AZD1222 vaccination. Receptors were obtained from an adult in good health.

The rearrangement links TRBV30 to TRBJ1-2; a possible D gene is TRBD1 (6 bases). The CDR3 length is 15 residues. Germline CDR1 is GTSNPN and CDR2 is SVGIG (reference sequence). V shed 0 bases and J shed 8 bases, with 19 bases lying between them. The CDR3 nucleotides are TGTGCCTGGAGTGTTGTCAGGGGCGCTTTTAGAGGCTACACCTTC. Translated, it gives CAWSVVRGAFRGYTF.

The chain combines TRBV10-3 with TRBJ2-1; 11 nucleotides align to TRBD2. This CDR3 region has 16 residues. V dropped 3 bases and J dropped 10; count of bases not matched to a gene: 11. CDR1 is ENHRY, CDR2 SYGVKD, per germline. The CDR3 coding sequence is TGTGCCATCAGTGAAAAGACTAGCGGGATAGTTGGAGAGCAGTTCTTC. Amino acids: CAISEKTSGIVGEQFF.

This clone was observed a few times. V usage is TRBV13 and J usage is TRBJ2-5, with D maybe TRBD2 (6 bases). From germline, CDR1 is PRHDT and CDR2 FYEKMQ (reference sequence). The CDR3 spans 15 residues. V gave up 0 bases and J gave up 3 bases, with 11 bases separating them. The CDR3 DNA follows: TGTGCCAGCAGCTTAGGGTCGAAGCGGGAAGAGACCCAGTACTTC. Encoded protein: CASSLGSKREETQYF.

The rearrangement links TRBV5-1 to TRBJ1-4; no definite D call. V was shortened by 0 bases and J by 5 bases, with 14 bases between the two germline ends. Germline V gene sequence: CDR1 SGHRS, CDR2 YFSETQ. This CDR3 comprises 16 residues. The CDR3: CASSLEGGRRNEKLFF. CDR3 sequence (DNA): TGCGCCAGCAGCTTGGAGGGAGGGCGGAGAAATGAAAAACTGTTTTTT.

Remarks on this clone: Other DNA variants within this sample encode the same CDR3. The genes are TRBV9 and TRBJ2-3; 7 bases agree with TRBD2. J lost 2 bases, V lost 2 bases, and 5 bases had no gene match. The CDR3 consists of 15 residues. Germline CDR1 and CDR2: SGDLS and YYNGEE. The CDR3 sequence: CASSVASGSTDTQYF. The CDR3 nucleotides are TGTGCCAGCAGCGTGGCTAGCGGCTCCACAGATACGCAGTATTTT. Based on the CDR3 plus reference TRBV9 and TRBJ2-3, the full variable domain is DSGVTQTPKHLITATGQRVTLRCSPRSGDLSVYWYQQSLDQGLQFLIQYYNGEERAKGNILERFSAQQFPDLHSELNLSSLELGDSALYFCASSVASGSTDTQYFGPGTRLTVL.

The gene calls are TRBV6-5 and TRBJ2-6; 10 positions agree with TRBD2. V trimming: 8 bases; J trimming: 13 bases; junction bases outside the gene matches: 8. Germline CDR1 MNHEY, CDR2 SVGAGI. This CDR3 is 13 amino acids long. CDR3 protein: CASDLAGVGVLTF. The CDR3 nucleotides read TGTGCCAGCGATCTAGCGGGAGTGGGTGTCCTGACTTTC.

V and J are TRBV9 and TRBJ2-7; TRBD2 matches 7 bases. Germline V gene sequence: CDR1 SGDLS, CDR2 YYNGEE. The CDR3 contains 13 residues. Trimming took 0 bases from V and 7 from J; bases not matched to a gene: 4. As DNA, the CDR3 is TGTGCCAGCAGCGTAGCCCCCGGGAGGGAGCAGTACTTC. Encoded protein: CASSVAPGREQYF.

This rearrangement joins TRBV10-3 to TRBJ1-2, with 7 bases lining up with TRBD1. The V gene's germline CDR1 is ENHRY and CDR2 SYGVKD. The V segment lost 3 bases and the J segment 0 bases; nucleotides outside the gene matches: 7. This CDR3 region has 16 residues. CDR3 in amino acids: CAISDLMDRPNYGYTF. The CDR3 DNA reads TGTGCCATCAGTGACCTCATGGACAGGCCTAACTATGGCTACACCTTC.

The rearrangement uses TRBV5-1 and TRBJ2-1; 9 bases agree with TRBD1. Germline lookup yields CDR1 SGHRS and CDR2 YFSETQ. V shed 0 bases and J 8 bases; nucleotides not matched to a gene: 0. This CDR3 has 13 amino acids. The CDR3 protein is CASSLGTGDEQFF. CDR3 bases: TGCGCCAGCAGCTTGGGGACAGGGGATGAGCAGTTCTTC.

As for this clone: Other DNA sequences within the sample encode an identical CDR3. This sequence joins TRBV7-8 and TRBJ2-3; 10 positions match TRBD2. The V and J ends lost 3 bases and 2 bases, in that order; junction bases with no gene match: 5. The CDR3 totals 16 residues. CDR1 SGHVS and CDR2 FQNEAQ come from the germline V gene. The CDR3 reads CASSFRLAGLTDTQYF. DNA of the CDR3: TGTGCCAGCAGCTTCAGACTAGCGGGCCTCACAGATACGCAGTATTTT.

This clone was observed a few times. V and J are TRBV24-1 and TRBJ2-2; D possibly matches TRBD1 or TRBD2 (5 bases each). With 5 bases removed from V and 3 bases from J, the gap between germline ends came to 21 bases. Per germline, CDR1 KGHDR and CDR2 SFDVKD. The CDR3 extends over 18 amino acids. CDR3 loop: CATSVSNTGTRDTGELFF. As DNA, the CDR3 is TGTGCCACCAGTGTCTCAAACACCGGGACGAGAGACACCGGGGAGCTGTTTTTT.

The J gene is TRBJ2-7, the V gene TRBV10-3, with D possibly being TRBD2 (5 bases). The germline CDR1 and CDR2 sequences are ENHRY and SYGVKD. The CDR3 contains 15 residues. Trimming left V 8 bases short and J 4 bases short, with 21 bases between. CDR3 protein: CAIRGASSSQYEQYF. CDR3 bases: TGTGCCATCCGGGGTGCCTCATCATCACAATACGAGCAGTACTTC.

The CDR3 region is CASSPAGTRGTDTQYF. Written as DNA, the CDR3 is TGTGCCAGCAGCCCTGCCGGGACTAGGGGCACAGATACGCAGTATTTT. J is TRBJ2-3 and V is TRBV5-6, with 8 bases aligning to TRBD2. The germline CDR1 and CDR2 sequences are SGHDT and YYEEEE. V shed 4 bases and J 1 base; nucleotides not matched to a gene: 8. The CDR3 spans 16 residues.

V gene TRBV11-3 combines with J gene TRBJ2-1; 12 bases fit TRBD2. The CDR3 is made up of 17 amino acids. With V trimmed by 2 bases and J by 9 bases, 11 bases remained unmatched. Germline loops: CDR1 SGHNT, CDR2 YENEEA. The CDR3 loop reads CASSLPRGLAGLGEQFF. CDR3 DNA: TGTGCCAGCAGCTTACCCAGGGGACTAGCGGGTCTAGGTGAGCAGTTCTTC.

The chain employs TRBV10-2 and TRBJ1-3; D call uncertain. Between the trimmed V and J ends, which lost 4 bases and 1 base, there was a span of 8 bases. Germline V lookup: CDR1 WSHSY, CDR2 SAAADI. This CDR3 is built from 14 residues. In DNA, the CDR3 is TGCGCCAGCAGTGTGAGTCGGTCTGGAAACACCATATATTTT. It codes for CASSVSRSGNTIYF.

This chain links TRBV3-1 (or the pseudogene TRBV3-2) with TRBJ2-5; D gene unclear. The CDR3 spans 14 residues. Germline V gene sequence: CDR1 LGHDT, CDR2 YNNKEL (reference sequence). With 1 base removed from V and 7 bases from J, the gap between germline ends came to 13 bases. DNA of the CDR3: TGTGCCAGCAGCCAAGGAGGTGGGGTCGGGACCCAGTACTTC. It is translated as CASSQGGGVGTQYF.

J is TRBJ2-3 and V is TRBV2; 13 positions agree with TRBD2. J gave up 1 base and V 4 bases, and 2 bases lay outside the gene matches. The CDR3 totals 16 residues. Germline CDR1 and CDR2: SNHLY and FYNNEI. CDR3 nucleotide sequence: TGTGCCAGCAGTGGTGGGACTAGCGGGGGCACAGATACGCAGTATTTT. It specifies CASSGGTSGGTDTQYF.

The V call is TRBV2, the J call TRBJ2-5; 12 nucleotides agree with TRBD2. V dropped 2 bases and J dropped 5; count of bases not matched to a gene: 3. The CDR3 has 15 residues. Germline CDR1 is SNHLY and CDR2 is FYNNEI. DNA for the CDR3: TGTGCCAGCAGTGAAAGACTAGCGGGAGTGGAGACCCAGTACTTC. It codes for CASSERLAGVETQYF.